These 26 T cell receptor beta chains originate from one sample sequenced in a study of T cell responses to AZD1222 COVID-19 vaccine. The assay was immunoSEQ multiplex PCR, and TCRdb's table has in-frame clones only and misses some. The sample has 85,000 to 120,000 clones, approximately 86% seen once; the top ten hold approximately 5.1%. Sample: peripheral blood, taken on day 0 of AZD1222 vaccination. The source of these receptors is an adult in good health.

The rearrangement joins TRBV18 to TRBJ2-6, with 9 bases aligning to TRBD1. The J segment lost 2 bases and the V segment lost 3 bases, leaving 5 bases of the junction unmatched. The germline V gene has CDR1 KGHSH and CDR2 LQKENI. This CDR3 is built from 17 residues. The CDR3 is CASSPGTGKTGANVLTF. CDR3 in DNA: TGTGCCAGCTCACCGGGGACAGGGAAGACTGGGGCCAACGTCCTGACTTTC.

The sample holds a few counts of this clone. The CDR3 is CASIGAVGNTIYF. The CDR3 coding sequence is TGTGCCAGCATCGGAGCGGTTGGAAACACCATATATTTT. V usage is TRBV6-5 and J usage is TRBJ1-3; no firm D call. The germline V gene has CDR1 MNHEY and CDR2 SVGAGI. Trimming left V 7 bases short and J 3 bases short, with 10 bases between. The CDR3 is 13 amino acids.

The chain is built from TRBV19 and TRBJ2-6; D may be TRBD2 (6 bases). CDR1 is LNHDA, CDR2 SQIVND, per germline (reference sequence). This CDR3 has 17 residues. The germline V and J ends were trimmed by 9 bases and 0 bases, with 18 bases remaining between them. CDR3 residues: CASTQRATSSGANVLTF. CDR3 DNA sequence: TGTGCCAGCACTCAGCGGGCCACGAGCTCTGGGGCCAACGTCCTGACTTTC.

This chain uses TRBV7-2 with TRBJ1-3, with 8 bases identical to TRBD1. CDR1 SGHTA and CDR2 FQGNSA come from the germline V gene. V shed 1 base, J shed 0 bases, and the junction held 2 bases outside the gene matches. CDR3 size: 16 residues. CDR3 in amino acids: CASSLVGTGSGNTIYF. DNA for the CDR3: TGTGCCAGCAGCTTAGTCGGGACAGGCTCTGGAAACACCATATATTTT.

The rearrangement links TRBV28 to TRBJ2-2, with no clear D. Germline assignment: CDR1 MDHEN and CDR2 SYDVKM. V dropped 1 base and J dropped 12 bases, with 18 bases sitting between them. This CDR3 spans 15 amino acids. In DNA, the CDR3 is TGTGCCAGCAGTTTATCCGGCACCGATAATGGGCAGCTGTTTTTT. It encodes CASSLSGTDNGQLFF.

This sequence joins TRBV11-1 and TRBJ2-5; D not resolved. The CDR3 totals 13 residues. Trimming stripped 1 base from V and 5 bases from J, with 8 bases between. Germline CDR1 and CDR2: SGHAT and FQDESV (reference sequence). CDR3 residues: CASSLEQLETQYF. The DNA of the CDR3 is TGTGCCAGCAGCTTAGAACAGCTGGAGACCCAGTACTTC.

The chain is built from TRBV5-4 and TRBJ2-3; 15 bases map to TRBD2. J lost 4 bases, V lost 2 bases, and 8 bases had no gene match. CDR3 size: 18 residues. CDR1 is SGHNT and CDR2 is YYREEE in the germline V gene (reference sequence). The CDR3 DNA sequence: TGTGCCAGCAGCTTACCCGGACTAGCGGGGGGGCTCGCAGATACGCAGTATTTT. This sequence encodes CASSLPGLAGGLADTQYF.

This chain connects TRBV18 to TRBJ2-1, with 10 nucleotides matching TRBD2. The germline CDR1 and CDR2 sequences are KGHSH and LQKENI. Germline trimming cut 4 bases from V and 1 base from J; bases unmatched to any gene: 7. The CDR3 length is 17 residues. The CDR3 loop is CASSLSSGGPSYNEQFF. The CDR3 nucleotides are TGTGCCAGCTCACTCTCTAGCGGGGGCCCTTCCTACAATGAGCAGTTCTTC.

The chain links TRBV4-2 to TRBJ2-7; 7 nucleotides align to TRBD1. The length of the CDR3 is 15 residues. The germline gives CDR1 LGHNA, CDR2 YNFKEQ. J gave up 0 bases and V 0 bases, and 2 bases lay outside the gene matches. The CDR3 nucleotides are TGTGCCAGCAGCCAAGAGGGGGACAGCTCCTACGAGCAGTACTTC. It codes for CASSQEGDSSYEQYF.

This CDR3 is CASTPGQGRIGDYGYTF. In DNA, the CDR3 is TGTGCCAGTACCCCGGGACAGGGGAGGATAGGGGACTATGGCTACACCTTC. The chain employs TRBV30 and TRBJ1-2, with 10 bases matching TRBD1. The CDR3 has 17 residues. After removal of 8 bases from V and 3 bases from J, the junction contained 18 bases not matched to a gene. Germline V gene data show CDR1 as GTSNPN and CDR2 as SVGIG (reference sequence).

A single count supports this clone. The chain uses TRBV7-2 and TRBJ1-6; TRBD1 might be the D (5 bases). The CDR3 has 12 residues. Trimming shortened V by 3 bases and J by 9 bases, and 6 bases separated the two germline ends. The germline V gene encodes CDR1 SGHTA and CDR2 FQGNSA. The CDR3 loop is CASSLGGSPLHF. The CDR3 nucleotides are TGTGCCAGCAGCTTGGGGGGTTCACCCCTCCACTTT. Looking up the rest from reference TRBV7-2 and TRBJ1-6 gives the full variable domain: GAGVSQSPSNKVTEKGKDVELRCDPISGHTALYWYRQSLGQGLEFLIYFQGNSAPDKSGLPSDRFSAERTGGSVSTLTIQRTQQEDSAVYLCASSLGGSPLHFGNGTRLTVT.

The chain is built from TRBV19 and TRBJ2-1, with 7 positions matching TRBD2. Germline V gene lookup returns CDR1 LNHDA and CDR2 SQIVND (reference sequence). The length of the CDR3 is 15 residues. The trim removed 5 bases at V and 0 bases at J, leaving 4 bases unmatched. CDR3 nucleotide sequence: TGTGCCAGTAGTTTCGGGGGGAGCTCCTACAATGAGCAGTTCTTC. Translated: CASSFGGSSYNEQFF.

The table lists this clone with a count of one. The gene calls are TRBV19 and TRBJ2-1; 10 bases are shared with TRBD2. The CDR3 sequence is 16 residues long. The V and J ends lost 4 bases and 2 bases, in that order; junction bases with no gene match: 5. The germline CDR1 and CDR2 sequences are LNHDA and SQIVND (reference sequence). The CDR3 loop is CASSTQLAGTYNEQFF. Written as DNA, the CDR3 is TGTGCCAGTAGTACGCAACTAGCGGGGACCTACAATGAGCAGTTCTTC.

The genes are TRBV4-2 and TRBJ2-2; TRBD2 might be the D (6 bases). V lost 0 bases, J lost 6 bases, and 14 bases lay in between. CDR1 and CDR2 from the germline V gene are LGHNA and YNFKEQ. CDR3 length equals 16 residues. The CDR3 region is CASSQDAGSGSGELFF. The CDR3 nucleotides are TGTGCCAGCAGCCAAGATGCCGGGAGCGGTTCCGGGGAGCTGTTTTTT.

CDR3 nucleotides: TGTGCCAGCACCCGCGGCCGGACTAGCGGGAGATCGGTAACAGATACGCAGTATTTT. Residues: CASTRGRTSGRSVTDTQYF. This rearrangement joins TRBV7-2 to TRBJ2-3, with TRBD2 matching 13 bases. The CDR3 is made up of 19 amino acids. The V gene's germline CDR1 is SGHTA and CDR2 FQGNSA. The junction had 16 bases not matched to a gene; V was cut back by 7 bases and J by 3 bases. The full variable domain, its missing parts supplied by reference TRBV7-2 and TRBJ2-3, is GAGVSQSPSNKVTEKGKDVELRCDPISGHTALYWYRQSLGQGLEFLIYFQGNSAPDKSGLPSDRFSAERTGGSVSTLTIQRTQQEDSAVYLCASTRGRTSGRSVTDTQYFGPGTRLTVL.

This rearrangement joins TRBV7-8 to TRBJ2-3; 7 bases fit TRBD2. The V segment lost 5 bases and the J segment 6 bases; nucleotides outside the gene matches: 11. This CDR3 has 15 residues. CDR1 and CDR2 (germline): SGHVS, FQNEAQ. This chain's CDR3 is CASSRVGRESDTQYF. The CDR3 DNA sequence: TGTGCCAGCAGCCGAGTAGGGCGGGAGTCGGATACGCAGTATTTT.

The rearrangement links TRBV18 to TRBJ1-3; D remains ambiguous. This CDR3 contains 17 residues. Germline-derived CDR1 and CDR2 are KGHSH and LQKENI. The V end lost 5 bases, the J end lost 0 bases, and 17 bases lay between the germline ends. The CDR3 DNA is TGTGCCAGCTCAACAAATGATAGAGGATTCTCTGGAAACACCATATATTTT. Protein: CASSTNDRGFSGNTIYF.

For the CDR3, the DNA is TGTGCCAGCAGCCCGCCGGGTTGGGATGAGCAGTTCTTC. This codes for CASSPPGWDEQFF. The V gene is TRBV9, the J gene TRBJ2-1; no clear D. Germline CDR1 and CDR2: SGDLS and YYNGEE. V lost 4 bases, J lost 8 bases, and 13 bases lay in between. The CDR3 contains 13 residues.

This chain joins TRBV7-9 and TRBJ1-2, with D perhaps TRBD1 (6 bases). The CDR3 has 14 residues. Trimming stripped 3 bases from V and 5 bases from J, with 13 bases between. Germline lookup yields CDR1 SEHNR and CDR2 FQNEAQ (reference sequence). CDR3 sequence reads: CASSLEGGGYGYTF. DNA for the CDR3: TGTGCCAGCAGCTTGGAGGGAGGGGGATATGGCTACACCTTC.

The gene calls are TRBV30 and TRBJ2-1; D not resolved. The CDR3 runs to 14 residues. Trimming took off 4 bases at V and 1 base at J, with 11 bases between the two ends. Germline V gene lookup returns CDR1 GTSNPN and CDR2 SVGIG (reference sequence). The CDR3: CAWKGSLSYNEQFF. CDR3 bases: TGTGCCTGGAAAGGGTCTTTATCCTACAATGAGCAGTTCTTC. Looking up the rest from reference TRBV30 and TRBJ2-1 gives the full variable domain: SQTIHQWPATLVQPVGSPLSLECTVEGTSNPNLYWYRQAAGRGLQLLFYSVGIGQISSEVPQNLSASRPQDRQFILSSKKLLLSDSGFYLCAWKGSLSYNEQFFGPGTRLTVL.

This clone was picked up a small number of times. This chain joins TRBV9 and TRBJ1-5; possibly TRBD1 for D (6 bases). Deletions cut 0 bases from V and 4 bases from J, with 8 bases between. CDR3 length equals 14 residues. The V gene's germline CDR1 is SGDLS and CDR2 YYNGEE. The CDR3 nucleotides read TGTGCCAGCAGCGTAGGAGGGGGGAATCAGCCCCAGCATTTT. Translated, it gives CASSVGGGNQPQHF.

This chain uses TRBV7-3 with TRBJ2-1; tentatively, D is TRBD1 (6 bases). Germline values: CDR1 SGHTA, CDR2 FQGTGA. CDR3 length equals 15 residues. V dropped 3 bases and J dropped 7 bases, with 16 bases sitting between them. CDR3 residues: CASSFSQGSRNEQFF. CDR3 bases: TGTGCCAGCAGCTTTTCCCAGGGGAGCAGGAATGAGCAGTTCTTC.

The V call is TRBV7-2, the J call TRBJ2-2; the D gene is possibly TRBD1 (6 bases). CDR3 size: 15 residues. Germline V gene sequence: CDR1 SGHTA, CDR2 FQGNSA. Trimming shortened V by 5 bases and J by 4 bases, and 14 bases separated the two germline ends. CDR3 sequence (DNA): TGTGCCAGCAGCCCAGGGACAATAGTCACCGGGGAGCTGTTTTTT. It yields the protein CASSPGTIVTGELFF. The complete variable domain, with remaining parts taken from reference TRBV7-2 and TRBJ2-2, reads GAGVSQSPSNKVTEKGKDVELRCDPISGHTALYWYRQSLGQGLEFLIYFQGNSAPDKSGLPSDRFSAERTGGSVSTLTIQRTQQEDSAVYLCASSPGTIVTGELFFGEGSRLTVL.

V gene TRBV7-3 combines with J gene TRBJ1-1; D is possibly TRBD1 (6 bases). The germline CDR1 and CDR2 sequences are SGHTA and FQGTGA. The CDR3 is made up of 16 amino acids. V gave up 1 base and J gave up 4 bases, with 16 bases separating them. Here the CDR3 reads CASSLNSLGAGTEAFF. The DNA of the CDR3 is TGTGCCAGCAGCTTAAATAGTTTGGGGGCCGGCACTGAAGCTTTCTTT. Drawing the rest from reference TRBV7-3 and TRBJ1-1, the complete variable domain is GAGVSQTPSNKVTEKGKYVELRCDPISGHTALYWYRQSLGQGPEFLIYFQGTGAADDSGLPNDRFFAVRPEGSVSTLKIQRTERGDSAVYLCASSLNSLGAGTEAFFGQGTRLTVV.

The V gene is TRBV4-1, the J gene TRBJ2-1, with TRBD2 as a possible D gene (6 bases). V was pared by 4 bases and J by 7 bases, with 14 bases between. CDR1 and CDR2 (germline): MGHRA, YSYEKL. The CDR3 contains 14 residues. CDR3 protein: CASSPSGLRNEQFF. Here the CDR3 DNA reads TGCGCCAGCAGCCCCTCGGGACTCCGGAATGAGCAGTTCTTC.

V is TRBV6-5 and J is TRBJ1-3, with a tentative D call TRBD1 (5 bases). CDR1 MNHEY and CDR2 SVGAGI come from the germline V gene. The CDR3 length is 14 residues. V dropped 2 bases and J dropped 4 bases, with 9 bases sitting between them. DNA of the CDR3: TGTGCCAGCAGTTACGGGGGGTCCGGAAACACCATATATTTT. Translating gives CASSYGGSGNTIYF.